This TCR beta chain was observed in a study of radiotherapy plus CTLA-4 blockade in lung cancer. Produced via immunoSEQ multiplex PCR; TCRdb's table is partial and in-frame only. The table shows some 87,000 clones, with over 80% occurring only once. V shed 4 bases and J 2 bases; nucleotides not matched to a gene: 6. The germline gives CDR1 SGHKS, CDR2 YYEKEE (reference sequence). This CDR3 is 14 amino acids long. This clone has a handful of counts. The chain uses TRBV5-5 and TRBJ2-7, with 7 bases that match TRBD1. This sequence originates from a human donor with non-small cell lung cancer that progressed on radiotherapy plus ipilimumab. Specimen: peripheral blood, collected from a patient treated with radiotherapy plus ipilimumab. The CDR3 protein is CASSTGQAAYEQYF. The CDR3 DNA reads TGTGCCAGCAGCACCGGACAGGCCGCCTACGAGCAGTACTTC.